This T cell receptor (beta chain) comes out of a study of T-cell reconstitution after alpha-beta-depleted transplantation in children. Only a few counts were recorded for this clonotype. Germline CDR1 is DFQATT and CDR2 is SNEGSKA (reference sequence). This CDR3 has 13 residues. The V and J ends lost 3 bases and 2 bases respectively, with 8 bases between them. Preparation of the TCRbeta library was carried out with unique molecular identifiers. A single record per CDR3 protein comes from TCRdb applying MiXCR to the PCR reads. The sample shows 300,000 to 400,000 distinct CDR3 sequences, about an eighth of them seen only once.

The clonotype originates from a human donor who donated a stem cell graft to a child with Fanconi anemia. The sequenced sample was PBMCs, obtained from the stem cell graft. The chain joins TRBV20-1 to TRBJ2-1; unclear D gene. CDR3 region: CSARGRTYNEQFF. In DNA, the CDR3 is TGCAGTGCTAGGGGTAGGACCTACAATGAGCAGTTCTTC.